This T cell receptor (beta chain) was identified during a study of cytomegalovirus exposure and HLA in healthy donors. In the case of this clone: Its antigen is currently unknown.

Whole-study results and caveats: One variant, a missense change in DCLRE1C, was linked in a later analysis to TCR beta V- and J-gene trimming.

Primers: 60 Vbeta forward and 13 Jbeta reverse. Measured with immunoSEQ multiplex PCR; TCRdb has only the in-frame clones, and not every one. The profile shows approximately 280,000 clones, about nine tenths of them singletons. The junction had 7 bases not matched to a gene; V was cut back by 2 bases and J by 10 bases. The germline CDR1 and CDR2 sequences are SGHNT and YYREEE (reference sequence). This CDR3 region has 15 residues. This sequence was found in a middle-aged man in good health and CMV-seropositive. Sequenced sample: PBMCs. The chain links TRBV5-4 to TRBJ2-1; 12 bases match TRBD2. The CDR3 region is CASSFTSGRIPEQFF. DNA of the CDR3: TGTGCCAGCAGCTTTACTAGCGGGAGGATTCCCGAGCAGTTCTTC.